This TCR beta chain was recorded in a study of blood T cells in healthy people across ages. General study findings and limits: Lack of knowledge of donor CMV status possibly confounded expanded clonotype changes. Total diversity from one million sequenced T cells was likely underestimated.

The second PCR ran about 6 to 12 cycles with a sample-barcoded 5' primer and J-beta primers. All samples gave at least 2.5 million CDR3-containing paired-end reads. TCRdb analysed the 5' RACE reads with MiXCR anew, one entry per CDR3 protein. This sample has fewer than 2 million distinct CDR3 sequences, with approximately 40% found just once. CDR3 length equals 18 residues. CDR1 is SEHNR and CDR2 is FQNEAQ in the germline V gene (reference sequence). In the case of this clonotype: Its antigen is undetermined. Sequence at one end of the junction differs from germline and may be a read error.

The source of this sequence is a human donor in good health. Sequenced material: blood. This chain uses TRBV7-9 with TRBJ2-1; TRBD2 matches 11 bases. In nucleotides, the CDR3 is TGTGTCAGCAGCCAGCCCGCTAGCGGGGGGACGAATTACAATGAGCAGTTCTTC. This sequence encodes CVSSQPASGGTNYNEQFF.